This T cell receptor (beta chain) was recorded in a study of OX40 agonist ivuxolimab in advanced cancers. Regarding the research as a whole: Ivuxolimab was a fully human IgG2 agonistic monoclonal antibody targeting the costimulatory receptor OX40 (CD134). Among the roughly 54 dose-escalation patients, approximately 20 had hepatocellular carcinoma, approximately 15 melanoma, 9 renal cell carcinoma and 9 head and neck cancer. Peripheral TCRbeta sequencing aimed to test whether ivuxolimab altered TCR sequence diversity and caused clonal T-cell expansion. Partial responses occurred in three dose-escalation patients, of whom one had hepatocellular carcinoma and two had cutaneous melanoma. Intravenous ivuxolimab was administered to patients every 2 weeks at six dose levels: 0.01, 0.1, 0.3, 1.5, 3 and 10 mg/kg. The dose-escalation cohort was roughly 80% male with a mean age of around 62 years, ranging from roughly 20 to 80. The monotherapy dose-escalation portion (N ≈ 50 patients) of the phase I ivuxolimab trial is reported in the paper. Patients were allowed to have had prior anti-PD-1, anti-PD-L1 or anti-CTLA-4 therapy, and approximately 40% of the dose-escalation patients had previously received checkpoint inhibitors. Study-wide findings and limitations: In the 0.1-3.0 mg/kg groups, partial responders had among the lowest normalized peripheral clonal expansion, particularly in CD8+ T cells. Which antigens the clonally expanded peripheral T cells were specific for was not determined. At doses of 0.1 to 3.0 mg/kg, clonal expansion of both CD4+ and CD8+ blood T cells was observed from baseline to week 6. Low levels of normalized T-cell clonal expansion were also seen in some patients who did not respond. On average, CD8+ T cells showed more expanded clones than CD4+ T cells after ivuxolimab.

The CDR3 covers 14 residues, taking in both the cysteine and the phenylalanine. Solely the CDR3 DNA is kept, with 42 bases framed from the first base. Sequences MDHEN (CDR1) and SYDVKM (CDR2) are obtained from the germline V gene. V is cut by 3 bases and J by 4 bases, and the space between the germline ends is 12 bases. Points on this clone: Its cognate antigen has yet to be identified. No quality values exist for individual bases; no much larger clone is one base distant.

Genomic DNA was extracted from sorted cells for sequencing of the TCRbeta CDR3 region. TCRbeta CDR3 regions were sequenced using the immunoSEQ Assay. The table comes from immuneACCESS by way of TCRdb, which keeps in-frame sequences with V and J called. Part of the clones is missing from these tables; in studies checked, under half for an unresolved V gene and the rest for unknown reasons. The sample includes 53,000 or so clones, with 85% to 90% observed a single time. Around 0.35% of the sample comes from the top ten. Patients with autoimmune disease history or receiving systemic immunosuppression were excluded from the trial. Peripheral blood for TCR sequencing was collected from all dose cohorts at baseline, on cycle 4 day 1, and on cycle 7 day 1. Samples were obtained from an open-label, multicenter, first-in-human phase I dose-escalation trial of ivuxolimab. The trial enrolled adults with locally advanced or metastatic head and neck squamous cell, hepatocellular, melanoma or renal cell carcinoma. Before TCR sequencing, CD4+ T cells and CD8+ T cells were sorted from peripheral blood as separate populations.

This sequence was found in an adult with an advanced solid tumor such as melanoma, head and neck, liver or kidney cancer. This specimen was CD4+ or CD8+ T cells sorted from blood, taken in a trial of the OX40 agonist ivuxolimab. The rearrangement combines TRBV28 with TRBJ1-2; no D segment can be confidently identified. The CDR3 region: CASSFSSRSYGYTF. DNA sequence: TGTGCCAGCAGTTTCTCCTCTCGAAGCTATGGCTACACCTTC.